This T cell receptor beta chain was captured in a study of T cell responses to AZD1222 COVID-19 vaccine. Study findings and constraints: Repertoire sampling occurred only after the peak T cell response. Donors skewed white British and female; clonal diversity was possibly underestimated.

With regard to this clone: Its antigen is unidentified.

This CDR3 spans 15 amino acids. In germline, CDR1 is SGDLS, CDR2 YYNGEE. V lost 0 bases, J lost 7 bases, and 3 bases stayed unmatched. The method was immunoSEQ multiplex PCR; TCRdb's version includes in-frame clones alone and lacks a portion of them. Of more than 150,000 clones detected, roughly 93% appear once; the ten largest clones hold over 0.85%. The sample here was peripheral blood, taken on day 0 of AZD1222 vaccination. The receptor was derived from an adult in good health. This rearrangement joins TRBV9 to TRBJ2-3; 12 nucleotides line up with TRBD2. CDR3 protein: CASSVELAGGNTQYF. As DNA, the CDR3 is TGTGCCAGCAGCGTAGAACTAGCGGGAGGAAATACGCAGTATTTT.